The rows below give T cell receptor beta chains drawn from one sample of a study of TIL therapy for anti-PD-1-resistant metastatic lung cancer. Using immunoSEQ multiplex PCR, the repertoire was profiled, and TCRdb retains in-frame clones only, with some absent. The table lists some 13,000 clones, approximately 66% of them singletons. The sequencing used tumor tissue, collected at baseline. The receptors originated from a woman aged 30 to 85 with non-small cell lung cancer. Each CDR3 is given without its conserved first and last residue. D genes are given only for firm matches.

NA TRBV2 ASVRDGKDTEAF
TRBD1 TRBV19 ASRDRGNEQF
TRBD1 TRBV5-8 ASSLARGAGDTEAF
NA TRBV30 AWRDPPVRGTEAF
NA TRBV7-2 ASSFDPSTHEQY
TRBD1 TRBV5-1 ASSSTGDYGYT
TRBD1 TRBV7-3 ASSLATQDRVYEQY
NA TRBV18 ASSPQGGRYEQY
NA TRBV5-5 ASSLYMVSNQPQH
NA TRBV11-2 ASSPTGTPLGYT
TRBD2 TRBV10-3 ATGPRGGSSTDTQY
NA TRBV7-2 ASRTQGSSTDTQY
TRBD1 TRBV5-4 ASSLGDRDYGYT
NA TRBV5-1 ASSVTGGGNTIY
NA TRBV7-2 ASSSRADNSPLH
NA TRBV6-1 AISDIIGQTYYEGQY
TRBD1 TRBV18 ASSPTGVPYEQY
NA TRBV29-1 SVKDHYEQY
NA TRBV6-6 ASSPTGVDYEQY
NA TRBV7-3 ASSATRFYGYT
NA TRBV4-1 ASSYSSTRGNTEAF
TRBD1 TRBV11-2 ASSSDRGRNYGYT
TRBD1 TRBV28 ASSLRGQGRGFAF
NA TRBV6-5 ASGIPGNTEAF
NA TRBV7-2 ASSKGPYEQY
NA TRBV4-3 ASSQDRGQFEAF
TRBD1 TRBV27 ASSSPDRANYGYT
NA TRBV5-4 ASSWDWNINEQF
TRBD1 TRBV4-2 ASSQDRGLSYGNTIY
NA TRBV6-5 ASHEFLQPQH
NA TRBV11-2 ASSVFGGNTIY
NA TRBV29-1 SVELYNEQF
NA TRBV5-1 ASAPEGVNSPLH
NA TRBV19 ASRQGPEAF
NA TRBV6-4 ASSVGMGSPQH
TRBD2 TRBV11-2 ASSSGLAGGENIQY
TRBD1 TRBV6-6 ASSSRTGTREAF
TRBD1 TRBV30 AWSVQGDTEAF
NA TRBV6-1 ASRGRGYT
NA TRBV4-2 ASSQETGQLGNTIY
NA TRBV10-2 ASSEGLYYEQY
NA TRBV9 ASSGSRTDTQY
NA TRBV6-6 ASSYVGLSDEKLF
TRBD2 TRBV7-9 ASSRLAGGGDEQF
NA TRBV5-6 ASSSSGGGYEQY
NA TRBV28 ASRGTSRNTGELF
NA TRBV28 ASSSRGGAREKLF
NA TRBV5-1 ASSLEAGYTEAF
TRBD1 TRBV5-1 ASSLEFGTVNTGELF
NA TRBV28 ASSPEVGYYYEQY
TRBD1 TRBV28 ASTPRGGGTEAF